This section outlines one T cell receptor (beta chain) sequence together with its context. Its antigen is unknown. The sample is drawn from a study of graft-versus-host responses after intestinal transplantation. About the study: Tacrolimus plus steroids were given to all recipients for 2 to 4 years, preceded by anti-thymocyte globulin induction.

Sequencing was performed with immunoSEQ multiplex PCR; in TCRdb, only in-frame clones are kept and a portion is missing. The table lists tens of thousands of clones, 85% to 95% of them singletons, with approximately 41% in the top ten. Study-level points and caveats: Recipient-marrow GvH clones were detected, some having first appeared in ileum or blood.

This CDR3 comprises 15 residues. The germline V gene has CDR1 MNHEY and CDR2 SVGAGI. Trimming pared 2 bases from V and 2 bases from J, leaving 12 bases between. The chain has TRBV6-5 and TRBJ2-5; D is ambiguous. Sequenced material: PBMCs, taken roughly 39 weeks after intestinal transplant. The receptor comes from a human patient who received an intestinal transplant, so some T cells may come from the graft donor. This chain's CDR3 is CASSYPGSGQETQYF. DNA for the CDR3: TGTGCCAGCAGTTACCCGGGTTCCGGGCAAGAGACCCAGTACTTC.